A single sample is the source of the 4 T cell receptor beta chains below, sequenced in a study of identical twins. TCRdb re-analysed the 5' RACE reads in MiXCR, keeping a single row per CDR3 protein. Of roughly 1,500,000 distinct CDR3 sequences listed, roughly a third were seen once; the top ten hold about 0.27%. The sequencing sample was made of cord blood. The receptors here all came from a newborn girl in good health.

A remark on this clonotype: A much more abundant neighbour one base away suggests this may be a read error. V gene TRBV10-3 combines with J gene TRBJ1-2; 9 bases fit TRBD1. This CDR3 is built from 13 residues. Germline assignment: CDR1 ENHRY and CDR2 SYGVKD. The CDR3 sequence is CATSEQGAYGYTF. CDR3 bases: TGTGCCACCAGTGAACAGGGGGCCTATGGCTACACCTTC.

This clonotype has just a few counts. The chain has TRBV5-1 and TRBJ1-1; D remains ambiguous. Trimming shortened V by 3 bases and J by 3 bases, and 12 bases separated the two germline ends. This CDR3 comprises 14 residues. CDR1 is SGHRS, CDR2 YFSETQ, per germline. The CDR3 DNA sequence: TGCGCCAGCAGCTCCGGTCGGGAGGACACTGAAGCTTTCTTT. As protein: CASSSGREDTEAFF.

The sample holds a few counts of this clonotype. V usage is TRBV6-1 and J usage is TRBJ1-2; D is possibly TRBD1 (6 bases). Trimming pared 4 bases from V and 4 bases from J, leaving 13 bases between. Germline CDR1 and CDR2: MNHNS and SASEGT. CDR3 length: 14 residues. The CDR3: CASSGGHPIYGYTF. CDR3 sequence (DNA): TGTGCCAGCAGTGGGGGACATCCCATCTATGGCTACACCTTC.

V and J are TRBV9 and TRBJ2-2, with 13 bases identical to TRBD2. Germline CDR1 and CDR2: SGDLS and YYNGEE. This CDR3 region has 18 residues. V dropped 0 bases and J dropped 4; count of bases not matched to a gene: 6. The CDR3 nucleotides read TGTGCCAGCAGCGTAGGGACTAGCGGGAGTTGGGTCACCGGGGAGCTGTTTTTT. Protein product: CASSVGTSGSWVTGELFF.